This T cell receptor beta chain was recovered during a study of cytomegalovirus exposure and HLA in healthy donors. Study-level information: In a later analysis, it was reported that the roughly 130 validation repertoires had been produced on the same platform as the 550 to 700 repertoires belonging to the first cohort.

Germline V CDR1 and CDR2: SGHTA, FQGTGA. This CDR3 comprises 14 residues. Repertoires were generated with immunoSEQ multiplex PCR, while TCRdb's copy carries only in-frame clones and drops some. The table shows approximately 150,000 clones, with around 81% occurring only once. Comment on this clone: A junction boundary mismatches the germline segment, possibly from a read error.

Material for sequencing was PBMCs. The genes are TRBV7-3 and TRBJ1-6, with 7 bases identical to TRBD1. This sequence originates from a man younger than 45 in good health and CMV-seropositive. For the CDR3, the DNA is TGTGCCAGCAGTTTAAGGGGGCGAGGGTCACCCCTCCACTTT. Translating it yields CASSLRGRGSPLHF.